The clone carrying this T cell receptor beta chain showed up just a few times. The antigen remains undetermined. The data stem from a study of blood T cells in healthy people across ages. Each donor's blood draw was roughly 9.8 milliliters of peripheral blood. Through a sample-barcoded 5' primer and a J-beta primer mix, a second PCR was run for roughly 6 to 12 cycles. TCRdb passed the 5' RACE reads through MiXCR, listing each CDR3 protein once. Of 910,000 or so distinct CDR3 sequences listed, roughly half are singletons. Study-level points and caveats: Age advanced and TCR beta diversity per million T cells fell, roughly linearly. What prevented conclusive comparison of naive and antigen-experienced cells was that PBMCs were unsorted.

The CDR3 totals 14 residues. V lost 3 bases to trimming and J lost 9 bases, with 16 bases between them. The origin of this receptor is a woman in her fifties or sixties in good health. Sequenced sample: blood. V and J are TRBV12-3 or TRBV12-4 and TRBJ2-3; no clear D gene. The CDR3 DNA is TGTGCCAGCAGTTTCCGAGTCTCGTCGGACACGCAGTATTTT. It codes for CASSFRVSSDTQYF.